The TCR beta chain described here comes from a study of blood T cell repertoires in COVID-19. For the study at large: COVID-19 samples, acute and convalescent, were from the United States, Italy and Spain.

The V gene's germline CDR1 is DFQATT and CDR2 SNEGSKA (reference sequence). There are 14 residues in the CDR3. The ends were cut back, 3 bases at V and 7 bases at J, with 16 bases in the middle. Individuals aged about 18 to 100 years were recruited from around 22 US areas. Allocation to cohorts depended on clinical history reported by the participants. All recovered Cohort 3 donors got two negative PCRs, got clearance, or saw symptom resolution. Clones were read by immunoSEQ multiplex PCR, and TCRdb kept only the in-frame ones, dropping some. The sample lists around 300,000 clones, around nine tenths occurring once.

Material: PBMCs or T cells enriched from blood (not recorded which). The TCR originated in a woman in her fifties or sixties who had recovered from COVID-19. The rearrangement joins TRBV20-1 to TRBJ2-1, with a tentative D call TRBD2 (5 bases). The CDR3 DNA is TGCAGTGCTAGTACCCTAGCCGCCTGGAATGAGCAGTTCTTC. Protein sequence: CSASTLAAWNEQFF.